The clone carrying this T cell receptor (beta chain) was detected only once. TCRdb re-called the reads through MiXCR, storing one row per CDR3 protein. The sample includes 250,000 to 300,000 distinct CDR3 sequences, roughly an eighth of them seen just once. The sample is drawn from a study of T cell repertoires in cytomegalovirus infection. The CDR3 extends over 15 amino acids. Trimming stripped 10 bases from V and 0 bases from J, with 18 bases between. Germline lookup yields CDR1 SEHNR and CDR2 FQNEAQ (reference sequence). Sequencing input: PBMCs. The chain has TRBV7-9 and TRBJ1-1; possibly TRBD1 for D (6 bases). This TCR derives from a human donor in good health (CMV status not recorded). Some clones in this sample may be carry-over from other donors' samples. CDR3 loop: CAIDGGAHLNTEAFF. The CDR3, as DNA: TGTGCCATAGATGGGGGGGCCCACCTGAACACTGAAGCTTTCTTT.